The 31 T cell receptor beta chains given below trace back to one sample, sequenced in a study of blood T cell repertoires in COVID-19. The data were produced by immunoSEQ multiplex PCR, yet TCRdb's version contains in-frame clones alone and is incomplete. The table has roughly 110,000 clones, 70% to 85% seen once; the top ten hold 11% to 15%. Sequencing was done on a sample of peripheral blood. These receptors were obtained from a woman aged 60-70 years with acute or convalescent COVID-19.

V is TRBV3-1 (or the pseudogene TRBV3-2) and J is TRBJ1-1; D possibly corresponds to TRBD1 (5 bases). Germline loops: CDR1 LGHDT, CDR2 YNNKEL (reference sequence). Deletions cut 5 bases from V and 4 bases from J, with 11 bases between. The CDR3 has 13 amino acids. In DNA, the CDR3 is TGTGCCAGCAGCTGGGGGGGAGCCACTGAAGCTTTCTTT. Translation gives CASSWGGATEAFF.

J is TRBJ1-2 and V is TRBV12-5; possibly TRBD1 for D (5 bases). The V gene lost 1 base and the J gene lost 0 bases, with 15 bases spanning the gap. The CDR3 extends over 17 amino acids. Germline CDR1 reads LGHNT; CDR2 reads FRNRAP. The CDR3 DNA sequence: TGTGCTAGTGGTTTGGATGGTACAGGTTTAGCTAACTATGGCTACACCTTC. It specifies CASGLDGTGLANYGYTF.

The DNA for the CDR3 is TGTGCCAGCCGTACAGGGTCGACTTCCTACAATGAGCAGTTCTTC. Translating it yields CASRTGSTSYNEQFF. The V gene is TRBV6-5, the J gene TRBJ2-1; D possibly corresponds to TRBD1 (6 bases). There are 15 residues in the CDR3. The germline V and J ends were trimmed by 8 bases and 1 base, with 15 bases remaining between them. The germline V gene has CDR1 MNHEY and CDR2 SVGAGI.

The chain has TRBV18 and TRBJ1-1; TRBD1 agrees at 7 bases. Unmatched junction bases numbered 4, after V lost 5 bases and J lost 1 base. In germline, CDR1 is KGHSH, CDR2 LQKENI. This CDR3 has 14 residues. The CDR3 reads CASSTTGANTEAFF. In DNA form, the CDR3 reads TGTGCCAGCTCAACCACAGGGGCGAACACTGAAGCTTTCTTT.

The chain employs TRBV6-5 and TRBJ1-2; the D is unclear. Looked up from germline, CDR1 is MNHEY and CDR2 is SVGAGI. V was shortened by 1 base and J by 0 bases, with 6 bases between the two germline ends. The CDR3 is made up of 14 amino acids. In DNA, the CDR3 is TGTGCCAGCAGTTACTACGGAGCTAACTATGGCTACACCTTC. It translates to CASSYYGANYGYTF.

The chain couples TRBV5-1 to TRBJ1-1; D possibly corresponds to TRBD1 (5 bases). The CDR3 runs to 14 residues. V was trimmed by 5 bases and J by 4 bases, leaving 15 bases between them. The germline CDR1 and CDR2 sequences are SGHRS and YFSETQ. The CDR3 region has the DNA TGCGCCAGCAGACTGGTAGTGGGGGGCACTGAAGCTTTCTTT. Amino acids: CASRLVVGGTEAFF.

The chain employs TRBV20-1 and TRBJ2-1; no clear D gene. Trimming stripped 3 bases from V and 8 bases from J, with 2 bases between. Germline CDR1 and CDR2: DFQATT and SNEGSKA (reference sequence). The CDR3 contains 9 residues. CDR3 nucleotide sequence: TGCAGTGCTAGCGATGAGCAGTTCTTC. This gives the protein CSASDEQFF.

This chain links TRBV11-3 with TRBJ1-1, with D possibly being TRBD1 (5 bases). CDR1 is SGHNT, CDR2 YENEEA, per germline. The CDR3 is 12 amino acids. The V end lost 5 bases, the J end lost 8 bases, and 12 bases lay between the germline ends. For the CDR3, the DNA is TGTGCCAGCAGCCCTAACGGGGGAGAAGCTTTCTTT. Encoded protein: CASSPNGGEAFF.

The chain joins TRBV19 to TRBJ1-2; D may be TRBD1 (5 bases). Germline V CDR1 and CDR2: LNHDA, SQIVND (reference sequence). V lost 2 bases to trimming and J lost 0 bases, with 7 bases between them. The CDR3 extends over 14 amino acids. CDR3 protein: CASSIQGANYGYTF. The DNA of the CDR3 is TGTGCCAGTAGTATACAGGGCGCTAACTATGGCTACACCTTC.

This sequence joins TRBV15 and TRBJ1-1, with TRBD1 as a possible D gene (5 bases). Trimming took 4 bases from V and 0 from J, leaving 6 bases between them. The CDR3 spans 13 residues. Germline-derived CDR1 and CDR2 are LNHNV and YYDKDF (reference sequence). The CDR3 loop is CATSTRVNTEAFF. The CDR3 DNA reads as TGTGCCACCAGCACCAGGGTGAACACTGAAGCTTTCTTT. Looking up the rest from reference TRBV15 and TRBJ1-1 gives the full variable domain: DAMVIQNPRYQVTQFGKPVTLSCSQTLNHNVMYWYQQKSSQAPKLLFHYYDKDFNNEADTPDNFQSRRPNTSFCFLDIRSPGLGDTAMYLCATSTRVNTEAFFGQGTRLTVV.

The chain has TRBV28 and TRBJ2-5; D is possibly TRBD1 (6 bases). The CDR3 consists of 14 residues. CDR1 and CDR2 (germline): MDHEN, SYDVKM. V gave up 3 bases and J gave up 5 bases, with 13 bases separating them. CDR3 residues: CASSFQGPLETQYF. The CDR3 DNA reads TGTGCCAGCAGTTTTCAGGGGCCGCTGGAGACCCAGTACTTC.

The chain carries TRBV18 and TRBJ2-3; D gene unclear. The V gene lost 6 bases and the J gene lost 2 bases, with 15 bases spanning the gap. The CDR3 is made up of 15 amino acids. Per the germline V gene, CDR1 is KGHSH and CDR2 is LQKENI. In DNA form, the CDR3 reads TGTGCCAGCTCCTTGGGCCCGGCGCACACAGATACGCAGTATTTT. Translating it yields CASSLGPAHTDTQYF.

The chain couples TRBV11-3 to TRBJ2-7; D not certain. The CDR3 totals 14 residues. V dropped 0 bases and J dropped 0 bases, with 6 bases sitting between them. Per the germline V gene, CDR1 is SGHNT and CDR2 is YENEEA. The CDR3 sequence is CASSLDSNSYEQYF. DNA of the CDR3: TGTGCCAGCAGCTTAGACAGTAACTCCTACGAGCAGTACTTC.

This chain connects TRBV27 to TRBJ2-2; perhaps TRBD1 as D (5 bases). V lost 5 bases, J lost 5 bases, and 15 bases lay in between. This CDR3 has 15 amino acids. Germline V gene data show CDR1 as MNHEY and CDR2 as SMNVEV (reference sequence). The CDR3 protein is CASSAALAGTGELFF. In DNA, the CDR3 is TGTGCCAGCAGTGCTGCTTTGGCAGGGACCGGGGAGCTGTTTTTT.

This chain uses TRBV19 with TRBJ1-4; D might be TRBD1 (6 bases). Deletions cut 3 bases from V and 4 bases from J, with 12 bases between. The CDR3 loop spans 15 amino acids. The germline V gene has CDR1 LNHDA and CDR2 SQIVND (reference sequence). The CDR3 nucleotides are TGTGCCAGTAGTATCCCAGGGGTTATTAATGAAAAACTGTTTTTT. This codes for CASSIPGVINEKLFF.

This CDR3 reads CSGGTVYGYTF. The CDR3 DNA reads TGCAGCGGTGGGACTGTCTATGGCTACACCTTC. This rearrangement joins TRBV29-1 to TRBJ1-2, with D maybe TRBD1 (5 bases). The ends were cut back, 7 bases at V and 4 bases at J, with 10 bases in the middle. The CDR3 runs to 11 residues. CDR1 is SQVTM and CDR2 is ANQGSEA in the germline V gene.

CDR3: CASSEAPTRSGTEAFF. The CDR3 DNA reads TGTGCCAGCAGTGAGGCCCCAACCCGTTCGGGCACTGAAGCTTTCTTT. This rearrangement joins TRBV25-1 to TRBJ1-1; D is uncertain. The V gene lost 3 bases and the J gene lost 4 bases, with 18 bases spanning the gap. The CDR3 is 16 amino acids. Germline-derived CDR1 and CDR2 are MGHDK and SYGVNS.

This clone occurred a few times. The J gene is TRBJ2-4, the V gene TRBV19; 9 bases are shared with TRBD1. From germline, CDR1 is LNHDA and CDR2 SQIVND (reference sequence). The CDR3 spans 19 residues. Trimming removed 3 bases from V and 3 bases from J; junction bases left unmatched: 15. Written as DNA, the CDR3 is TGTGCCAGTAGTATTCCCGCGGGACAGGGCGGTTTAGTCAAAAACATTCAGTACTTC. The encoded protein is CASSIPAGQGGLVKNIQYF.

The chain uses TRBV7-8 and TRBJ2-1; tentative D call: TRBD2 (5 bases). CDR1 is SGHVS, CDR2 FQNEAQ, per germline. There are 13 residues in the CDR3. Trimming took off 6 bases at V and 8 bases at J, with 14 bases between the two ends. CDR3: CASRERESHEQFF. In nucleotides, the CDR3 is TGTGCCAGCAGAGAGAGGGAATCACATGAGCAGTTCTTC.

This clone is a singleton in its sample. The chain carries TRBV28 and TRBJ2-3; TRBD1 is a possible D gene (6 bases). Germline values: CDR1 MDHEN, CDR2 SYDVKM. This CDR3 spans 15 amino acids. V shed 8 bases and J shed 4 bases, with 19 bases lying between them. The CDR3 sequence is CASGRQGNIADTQYF. Written as DNA, the CDR3 is TGTGCCAGCGGACGTCAGGGGAATATCGCAGATACGCAGTATTTT.

The rearrangement links TRBV19 to TRBJ2-7; the match to TRBD1 covers 7 bases. This CDR3 spans 14 amino acids. Germline CDR1 reads LNHDA; CDR2 reads SQIVND (reference sequence). The V segment lost 6 bases and the J segment 2 bases; nucleotides outside the gene matches: 7. The CDR3 here is CASRPPGQPYEQYF. In DNA, the CDR3 is TGTGCCAGTAGGCCCCCGGGACAGCCCTACGAGCAGTACTTC.

The genes are TRBV27 and TRBJ2-6; 9 bases agree with TRBD2. The germline V gene encodes CDR1 MNHEY and CDR2 SMNVEV (reference sequence). The CDR3 is 17 residues long. V trimming: 7 bases; J trimming: 4 bases; junction bases outside the gene matches: 11. The CDR3 sequence is CASTLSSSGVGANVLTF. For the CDR3, the DNA is TGTGCCAGCACCTTGAGCTCTAGCGGGGTCGGGGCCAACGTCCTGACTTTC. Together with reference TRBV27 and TRBJ2-6, the CDR3 gives the full variable domain: EAQVTQNPRYLITVTGKKLTVTCSQNMNHEYMSWYRQDPGLGLRQIYYSMNVEVTDKGDVPEGYKVSRKEKRNFPLILESPSPNQTSLYFCASTLSSSGVGANVLTFGAGSRLTVL.

The J gene is TRBJ1-4, the V gene TRBV7-2, with 11 bases matching TRBD1. The CDR3 runs to 15 residues. With 5 bases clipped from V and 8 bases from J, the junction kept 7 bases outside the gene matches. Germline values: CDR1 SGHTA, CDR2 FQGNSA. CDR3 DNA sequence: TGTGCCAGCAGCCAGAGGACAGGGGGCAGGGAAAAACTGTTTTTT. Encoded protein: CASSQRTGGREKLFF.

This chain connects TRBV15 to TRBJ1-1; D may be TRBD1 (5 bases). The CDR3 sequence is 13 residues long. CDR1 is LNHNV and CDR2 is YYDKDF in the germline V gene (reference sequence). V lost 6 bases and J 5 bases, leaving 13 bases between the germline ends. The CDR3 loop reads CATRKGLETEAFF. CDR3 sequence (DNA): TGTGCCACCAGGAAGGGACTGGAAACTGAAGCTTTCTTT.

A few counts support this clone. The chain has TRBV7-6 and TRBJ2-1, with D possibly being TRBD2 (6 bases). Germline V gene lookup returns CDR1 SGHVS and CDR2 FNYEAQ. With 4 bases removed from V and 2 bases from J, the gap between germline ends came to 15 bases. The CDR3 covers 16 residues. DNA of the CDR3: TGTGCCAGCAGCTCCGGGGCAGGGAGGACCTACAATGAGCAGTTCTTC. It translates to CASSSGAGRTYNEQFF.

The chain couples TRBV7-9 to TRBJ1-4; D is perhaps TRBD1 (6 bases). This CDR3 spans 14 amino acids. The V gene lost 5 bases and the J gene lost 0 bases, with 7 bases spanning the gap. Looked up from germline, CDR1 is SEHNR and CDR2 is FQNEAQ (reference sequence). The CDR3 DNA follows: TGTGCCAGCAGCCCAGGGGCAACTAATGAAAAACTGTTTTTT. Translation: CASSPGATNEKLFF.

This clone has a single count. V is TRBV28 and J is TRBJ2-3; possible D gene TRBD1, 6 bases. Germline assignment: CDR1 MDHEN and CDR2 SYDVKM. The V end lost 6 bases, the J end lost 3 bases, and 16 bases lay between the germline ends. This CDR3 is built from 15 residues. The CDR3 loop reads CASSYPGELTDTQYF. For the CDR3, the DNA is TGTGCCAGCAGCTATCCAGGGGAACTTACAGATACGCAGTATTTT.

This clone showed up many times. This chain uses TRBV7-9 with TRBJ2-1; TRBD2 agrees at 13 bases. V trimming: 4 bases; J trimming: 3 bases; junction bases outside the gene matches: 9. Germline CDR1 reads SEHNR; CDR2 reads FQNEAQ (reference sequence). The CDR3 sequence is 18 residues long. This CDR3 is CASSSTSGGSKYYNEQFF. The CDR3 DNA sequence: TGTGCCAGCAGCTCGACTAGCGGGGGGTCTAAGTACTACAATGAGCAGTTCTTC. Full variable domain (remainder filled in from reference TRBV7-9 and TRBJ2-1): DTGVSQNPRHKITKRGQNVTFRCDPISEHNRLYWYRQTLGQGPEFLTYFQNEAQLEKSRLLSDRFSAERPKGSFSTLEIQRTEQGDSAMYLCASSSTSGGSKYYNEQFFGPGTRLTVL.

The chain carries TRBV3-1 (or the pseudogene TRBV3-2) and TRBJ2-4, with 10 bases aligning to TRBD2. Germline values: CDR1 LGHDT, CDR2 YNNKEL (reference sequence). V was clipped by 3 bases and J by 0 bases; unmatched bases: 8. This CDR3 spans 18 amino acids. CDR3 sequence (DNA): TGTGCCAGCAGCCAGGCTAGCGGGAGAATTGAAGCCAAAAACATTCAGTACTTC. This translates into CASSQASGRIEAKNIQYF.

This chain connects TRBV5-1 to TRBJ2-1; possible D gene TRBD2, 6 bases. This CDR3 region has 15 residues. Trimming left V 1 base short and J 8 bases short, with 16 bases between. The germline V gene has CDR1 SGHRS and CDR2 YFSETQ. As DNA, the CDR3 is TGCGCCAGCAGCTTGCCAGGGAGGAAGGTGGATGAGCAGTTCTTC. Its translation: CASSLPGRKVDEQFF. Complete variable domain (other parts from reference TRBV5-1 and TRBJ2-1): KAGVTQTPRYLIKTRGQQVTLSCSPISGHRSVSWYQQTPGQGLQFLFEYFSETQRNKGNFPGRFSGRQFSNSRSEMNVSTLELGDSALYLCASSLPGRKVDEQFFGPGTRLTVL.

This clone was recorded once. The rearrangement links TRBV28 to TRBJ1-4; TRBD1 agrees at 9 bases. CDR3 length: 13 amino acids. Trimming removed 11 bases from V and 7 bases from J; junction bases left unmatched: 8. The germline gives CDR1 MDHEN, CDR2 SYDVKM. CDR3 in amino acids: CAACRDRVEKLFF. CDR3 bases: TGTGCCGCTTGTCGGGACAGGGTTGAAAAACTGTTTTTT.